Listed below are T cell receptor beta chains from one sample, sequenced in a study of human T cells and chemical hapten exposure. Each CDR3 protein is one row after TCRdb ran MiXCR on the RACE reads. The sample yields about 380,000 distinct CDR3 sequences, roughly 4.8% seen once. The sequencing here drew on whole blood, taken in connection with sensitization to the hapten diphenylcyclopropenone (DPC). The source is a woman aged 45 to 65 with alopecia areata. Some clones in this sample may be carry-over from other donors' samples. Both conserved end residues are part of each CDR3. Each record gives: D gene, clone size, J gene, V gene, CDR3 protein, CDR3 DNA. The D gene is left open where the match is weak. Rows give clone size only sometimes, using once, few, many, or a class for an expanded clone.

d_gene: -; abundance: many; j_gene: TRBJ2-7; v_gene: TRBV5-1; CDR3aa: CASSSEVGYEQYF; CDR3nt: TGCGCCAGCAGCTCAGAGGTGGGCTACGAGCAGTACTTC
d_gene: -; abundance: many; j_gene: TRBJ1-4; v_gene: TRBV28; CDR3aa: CASKPAIVSGKLFF; CDR3nt: TGTGCCAGCAAACCCGCCATTGTTAGCGGAAAACTGTTTTTT
d_gene: -; abundance: -; j_gene: TRBJ2-5; v_gene: TRBV13; CDR3aa: CASSTRNVQETQYF; CDR3nt: TGTGCCAGCAGCACCCGAAATGTCCAAGAGACCCAGTACTTC
d_gene: -; abundance: -; j_gene: TRBJ1-1; v_gene: TRBV27; CDR3aa: CASSPIFFGQLNTEAFF; CDR3nt: TGTGCCAGCAGTCCTATTTTTTTCGGACAGTTGAACACTGAAGCTTTCTTT
d_gene: TRBD1; abundance: many; j_gene: TRBJ2-7; v_gene: TRBV20-1; CDR3aa: CSAHPGTGYYEQYF; CDR3nt: TGCAGTGCCCACCCCGGGACAGGGTACTACGAGCAGTACTTC
d_gene: -; abundance: -; j_gene: TRBJ1-2; v_gene: TRBV6-5; CDR3aa: CASSPGITLGYTF; CDR3nt: TGTGCCAGCAGTCCCGGGATAACTCTCGGCTACACCTTC
d_gene: -; abundance: -; j_gene: TRBJ2-1; v_gene: TRBV12-3/TRBV12-4; CDR3aa: CASSMRNYNEQFF; CDR3nt: TGTGCCAGCAGTATGAGAAATTACAATGAGCAGTTCTTC
d_gene: TRBD1; abundance: many; j_gene: TRBJ2-5; v_gene: TRBV18; CDR3aa: CASSPRQDRRETQYF; CDR3nt: TGTGCCAGCTCACCCCGGCAGGACAGGAGAGAGACCCAGTACTTC
d_gene: -; abundance: many; j_gene: TRBJ2-5; v_gene: TRBV9; CDR3aa: CASSPQAQETQYF; CDR3nt: TGTGCCAGCAGCCCGCAAGCTCAAGAGACCCAGTACTTC
d_gene: -; abundance: few; j_gene: TRBJ1-5; v_gene: TRBV6-6; CDR3aa: CASREGGSNQPQHF; CDR3nt: TGTGCCAGCAGGGAGGGAGGTAGCAATCAGCCCCAGCATTTT
d_gene: TRBD2; abundance: many; j_gene: TRBJ2-3; v_gene: TRBV2; CDR3aa: CASSDPSGSFTDTQYF; CDR3nt: TGTGCCAGCAGTGACCCTAGCGGGAGTTTCACAGATACGCAGTATTTT
d_gene: -; abundance: many; j_gene: TRBJ1-1; v_gene: TRBV29-1; CDR3aa: CSVERELNTEAFF; CDR3nt: TGCAGCGTTGAAAGAGAGCTGAACACTGAAGCTTTCTTT
d_gene: -; abundance: many; j_gene: TRBJ1-1; v_gene: TRBV7-8; CDR3aa: CASSLASGTGGAFF; CDR3nt: TGTGCCAGCAGCTTAGCGTCAGGTACCGGCGGAGCTTTCTTT
d_gene: -; abundance: many; j_gene: TRBJ1-5; v_gene: TRBV2; CDR3aa: CASNPGSVSNQPQHF; CDR3nt: TGTGCCAGCAATCCAGGGTCCGTAAGCAATCAGCCCCAGCATTTT
d_gene: TRBD2; abundance: -; j_gene: TRBJ2-1; v_gene: TRBV6-2/TRBV6-3; CDR3aa: CASSLRTSGRYEQFF; CDR3nt: TGTGCCAGCAGCCTACGGACTAGCGGGAGGTATGAGCAGTTCTTC
d_gene: -; abundance: many; j_gene: TRBJ1-1; v_gene: TRBV27; CDR3aa: CASSYGMNTEAFF; CDR3nt: TGTGCCAGCAGTTACGGTATGAACACTGAAGCTTTCTTT
d_gene: TRBD1; abundance: few; j_gene: TRBJ1-2; v_gene: TRBV14; CDR3aa: CASSPTGLSYGYTF; CDR3nt: TGTGCCAGCAGCCCGACAGGGCTCAGCTATGGCTACACCTTC
d_gene: -; abundance: many; j_gene: TRBJ2-7; v_gene: TRBV6-1; CDR3aa: CASSEAGNTYEQYF; CDR3nt: TGTGCCAGCAGTGAAGCGGGCAATACCTACGAGCAGTACTTC
d_gene: TRBD1; abundance: -; j_gene: TRBJ2-1; v_gene: TRBV6-2/TRBV6-3; CDR3aa: CASSYFRDRGVAGSYNEQFF; CDR3nt: TGTGCCAGCAGTTACTTCCGGGACAGGGGAGTTGCGGGCTCCTACAATGAGCAGTTCTTC
d_gene: TRBD1; abundance: few; j_gene: TRBJ1-1; v_gene: TRBV4-1; CDR3aa: CASSQGTGGKNTEAFF; CDR3nt: TGCGCCAGCAGCCAAGGGACAGGGGGAAAGAACACTGAAGCTTTCTTT
d_gene: -; abundance: many; j_gene: TRBJ2-5; v_gene: TRBV18; CDR3aa: CASSPNEETQYF; CDR3nt: TGTGCCAGCTCACCGAACGAAGAGACCCAGTACTTC
d_gene: TRBD2; abundance: many; j_gene: TRBJ2-1; v_gene: TRBV29-1; CDR3aa: CSVPDGGGEQFF; CDR3nt: TGCAGCGTTCCGGACGGCGGGGGGGAGCAGTTCTTC
d_gene: TRBD1; abundance: few; j_gene: TRBJ2-3; v_gene: TRBV20-1; CDR3aa: CSAKGAGGSGTDTQYF; CDR3nt: TGCAGTGCTAAGGGGGCTGGTGGGAGTGGAACAGATACGCAGTATTTT
d_gene: -; abundance: few; j_gene: TRBJ2-7; v_gene: TRBV29-1; CDR3aa: CSVEVRGMSYEQYF; CDR3nt: TGCAGCGTTGAAGTGAGAGGTATGTCCTACGAGCAGTACTTC
d_gene: -; abundance: few; j_gene: TRBJ2-7; v_gene: TRBV5-4; CDR3aa: CASSLGSSPEQYF; CDR3nt: TGTGCCAGCAGCTTAGGCTCCTCCCCTGAGCAGTACTTC
d_gene: -; abundance: many; j_gene: TRBJ1-2; v_gene: TRBV18; CDR3aa: CASSPLGEYGYTF; CDR3nt: TGTGCCAGCTCACCGTTGGGTGAGTATGGCTACACCTTC
d_gene: TRBD1; abundance: -; j_gene: TRBJ2-7; v_gene: TRBV20-1; CDR3aa: CSALRDREFYEQYF; CDR3nt: TGCAGTGCTCTCCGGGACAGGGAGTTCTACGAGCAGTACTTC